This T cell receptor beta chain came from a study of blood T cell repertoires in COVID-19. Overall study: Whether acute or convalescent, the COVID-19 samples came from the United States, Italy and Spain. From T cells, B-cell-depleted T cells, or PBMCs came the material, which was cDNA or gDNA.

Germline CDR1 reads MNHEY; CDR2 reads SVGAGI. The CDR3 extends over 15 amino acids. V was cut by 5 bases and J by 2 bases, with 14 bases left in between. Some clones are missing from TCRdb's copy, which holds only in-frame ones; the method was immunoSEQ multiplex PCR. The sample holds 400,000 or so clones, 70% to 90% seen once. One Seattle source followed patients from active infection through their disease course. The receptor's source is a young man with COVID-19, enrolled during active disease. Sequenced sample: peripheral blood. The rearrangement links TRBV6-5 to TRBJ2-3; unclear D gene. The CDR3 loop is CASSPEIFVTDTQYF. The CDR3, as DNA: TGTGCCAGCAGTCCAGAAATCTTTGTCACAGATACGCAGTATTTT.